The present TCR beta chain was sequenced within a study of beta chain features in type 1 diabetes (dated by TCRdb to the late 2010s). Some background on the complete study: Patients and healthy donors did not differ in mean age, gender distribution, total cell number or subset yield. A total of 90 million to 140 million sorted cells were examined across all samples, and RNA yield correlated strongly with the number of cells per subset. Naive and central memory subsets were obtained from all 30 or so donors, but regulatory and stem cell-like memory subsets were isolated from only 8 patients and 8 healthy donors. The study compared TCRB repertoires of sorted circulating CD4+ T cell subsets between recently diagnosed type 1 diabetes patients and matched healthy donors.

All of the isolated RNA was reverse transcribed with the High Capacity cDNA Reverse Transcription Kit, so expressed TCRB transcripts were sequenced. Deep immunoSEQ sequencing was applied to naive, central memory and regulatory T cell samples, giving an average of about 3.57 million total reads per sample. Sorted cells were lysed in RLT buffer and RNA was extracted with DNase-treated RNeasy Micro or Mini kits, depending on cell number. To prevent cross-contamination, every cell subset was processed on its own, while patient and healthy donor samples were processed together. The immunoSEQ multiplex PCR was used to amplify TCRB sequences from cDNA, generating 87-bp fragments that spanned the CDR3 region. Sequencing of the amplicons was performed on the Illumina HiSeq platform. In the authors' own workflow: Synthetic template baselines were used to correct PCR bias computationally, reads within Hamming distance 2 were collapsed together, and singletons that could not be merged were discarded. Reads were aligned against IMGT so that V, D and J genes, CDR3 length and insertions or deletions at six rearrangement sites could be assigned. Clonotype counts were normalized to sorted cell number within each subset before computing true diversity and Gini coefficients with the tcR R package. The overlap coefficient, calculated on TCRB nucleotide sequences, was used to quantify repertoire sharing. TCRdb carries this immuneACCESS record with in-frame sequences only. Its versions omit some clonotypes, under half of them owing to an unresolved V gene in the studies checked, with the rest unexplained. V and J calls and clone size are those listed in that table; D and trimming were worked out from the DNA. This sample gives a few hundred thousand clones in total; around 26% of them show up just once. The top ten hold roughly 4% of the sample.

Overall results and qualifications from the work: HLA sub-analyses involved small numbers of individuals, so any influence of HLA type on TCRB rearrangement remained unresolved. At VDJ recombination sites, patients with type 1 diabetes made fewer insertions and deleted more nucleotides, a pattern implying thymic rearrangement abnormalities. Because cDNA was sequenced instead of genomic DNA, activated cells with high expression could be over-represented, although the groups did not differ in activation or CD3 levels. In all four CD4+ subsets, TCRB CDR3 length was moderately but significantly shorter in type 1 diabetes patients. Shorter templates might have been favored by PCR, but patient and control samples were amplified and corrected together, so both groups would have been affected equally by any skew. Naive, central memory and regulatory TCRB repertoires appeared more similar among patients than among healthy donors.

Note on this clone: No cognate antigen has been identified for it. No much larger clone exists at a distance of one base, and base qualities are not known.

Via the germline V gene (reference sequence), CDR1 is GTSNPN and CDR2 SVGIG. Relative to germline, V is 3 bases shorter and J is 6 bases shorter, with 13 bases between their ends. The CDR3 goes from the cysteine to the phenylalanine over 13 residues. The DNA shown is the 39-base CDR3, in frame from base 1. From each donor, a single peripheral blood sample of about 100 mL on average was drawn into heparinised tubes. Using a panel that included CD45RO, CCR7, CD25, CD127, CD95 and CD27, naive, central memory, regulatory and stem cell-like memory CD4+ T cells were sorted on a BD FACSAria II. Every sorted population had a purity above 95%. PBMCs were isolated immediately by Lymphoprep density gradient centrifugation and stained directly without culture. So that batch effects would be minimized, each experiment stained and sorted samples in pairs, pairing one healthy donor with one patient.

The sequencing sample was made of central memory CD4+ T cells from blood. The source is a man aged 25 to 40 in good health. This chain is built from TRBV30 and TRBJ2-3, with the D call perhaps TRBD1 or TRBD2, as 5 bases match in each case. This receptor has the CDR3 CAWRPGGPDTQYF. Read as DNA, the sequence is TGTGCCTGGAGACCTGGGGGACCCGATACGCAGTATTTT.